What follows are 30 T cell receptor beta chains derived from one specimen sequenced in a study of cytomegalovirus exposure and HLA in healthy donors. 60 Vbeta and 13 Jbeta primers were used in PCR. Generated by immunoSEQ multiplex PCR, the TCRdb table keeps only in-frame clones and is missing some. Of 150,000 or so clones in the sample, around 81% were seen once. Sequencing was done on a sample of PBMCs. These receptors were obtained from a man aged 40-49 years in good health and CMV-seronegative.

This clone was seen a few times. The CDR3 sequence is CASSIGIGVAYGYTF. The CDR3 DNA sequence: TGTGCCAGTAGTATTGGTATAGGGGTTGCCTATGGCTACACCTTC. The chain recombines TRBV19 with TRBJ1-2, with D perhaps TRBD1 (5 bases). Germline-derived CDR1 and CDR2 are LNHDA and SQIVND (reference sequence). Trimming shortened V by 3 bases and J by 4 bases, and 15 bases separated the two germline ends. The CDR3 contains 15 residues.

The chain joins TRBV25-1 to TRBJ2-2; possibly TRBD2 for D (5 bases). V dropped 3 bases and J dropped 4 bases, with 18 bases sitting between them. This CDR3 region has 17 residues. CDR1 MGHDK and CDR2 SYGVNS come from the germline V gene. In DNA, the CDR3 is TGTGCCAGCAGTGACCCAGGTAGAGGTACTAGCACCGGGGAGCTGTTTTTT. Protein product: CASSDPGRGTSTGELFF.

The chain joins TRBV19 to TRBJ1-1; D is possibly TRBD1 (5 bases). Germline V CDR1 and CDR2: LNHDA, SQIVND (reference sequence). The germline V and J ends were trimmed by 1 base and 1 base, with 10 bases remaining between them. The CDR3 totals 15 residues. CDR3 in amino acids: CASSIGGQSNTEAFF. CDR3 nucleotides: TGTGCCAGTAGTATAGGAGGACAATCGAACACTGAAGCTTTCTTT.

The genes are TRBV10-2 and TRBJ1-1; tentative D call: TRBD1 (6 bases). V was trimmed by 4 bases and J by 6 bases, leaving 18 bases between them. The germline gives CDR1 WSHSY, CDR2 SAAADI. The CDR3 is 15 amino acids. CDR3 DNA sequence: TGCGCCAGCAGTGGGATCGGACAGTCGAGGGCTGAAGCTTTCTTT. Translation: CASSGIGQSRAEAFF.

For the CDR3, the DNA is TGTGCCAGCAGTGTCCGAACTCCCTGGGATACGCAGTATTTT. It translates to CASSVRTPWDTQYF. The rearrangement uses TRBV2 and TRBJ2-3; D ambiguous. This CDR3 is 14 amino acids long. In germline, CDR1 is SNHLY, CDR2 FYNNEI. Trimming stripped 4 bases from V and 6 bases from J, with 14 bases between.

This chain joins TRBV18 and TRBJ1-1; 8 positions match TRBD1. Germline CDR1 reads KGHSH; CDR2 reads LQKENI. V gave up 1 base and J gave up 8 bases; unmatched junction bases: 12. CDR3 size: 16 residues. The CDR3 is CASSPLDRGRIPEAFF. The CDR3 bases are TGTGCCAGCTCACCACTTGACAGGGGCCGGATCCCAGAAGCTTTCTTT.

This chain links TRBV6-5 with TRBJ2-7, with a tentative D call TRBD2 (7 bases). This CDR3 contains 14 residues. Germline V CDR1 and CDR2: MNHEY, SVGAGI. Between the trimmed V and J ends, which lost 6 bases and 7 bases, there was a span of 19 bases. CDR3 amino acids: CASRSSGGGGEQYV. As DNA, the CDR3 is TGTGCCAGCAGGTCCTCGGGGGGAGGGGGTGAGCAGTACGTC.

This clone occurred once. The chain couples TRBV27 to TRBJ1-1; no reliable D call. Between the trimmed V and J ends, which lost 7 bases and 1 base, there was a span of 4 bases. This CDR3 is 11 amino acids long. The germline gives CDR1 MNHEY, CDR2 SMNVEV (reference sequence). Here the CDR3 reads CASTGNTEAFF. The CDR3, as DNA: TGTGCCAGCACGGGGAACACTGAAGCTTTCTTT.

The chain joins TRBV7-2 to TRBJ1-2; the match to TRBD1 covers 10 bases. The CDR3 length is 15 residues. The V and J ends lost 5 bases and 4 bases, in that order; junction bases with no gene match: 7. CDR1 is SGHTA, CDR2 FQGNSA, per germline. The CDR3 protein is CASSRGQGRGYGYTF. Here the CDR3 DNA reads TGTGCCAGCAGCAGGGGACAGGGGAGGGGCTATGGCTACACCTTC.

The chain recombines TRBV28 with TRBJ2-7; D might be TRBD2 (5 bases). The CDR3 is 15 residues long. Trimming shortened V by 6 bases and J by 7 bases, and 22 bases separated the two germline ends. Germline V gene lookup returns CDR1 MDHEN and CDR2 SYDVKM. CDR3 loop: CASRMLDRPTGEQYF. CDR3 in DNA: TGTGCCAGCAGGATGTTGGACCGACCTACGGGGGAGCAGTACTTC. Full variable domain (rest looked up from reference TRBV28 and TRBJ2-7): DVKVTQSSRYLVKRTGEKVFLECVQDMDHENMFWYRQDPGLGLRLIYFSYDVKMKEKGDIPEGYSVSREKKERFSLILESASTNQTSMYLCASRMLDRPTGEQYFGPGTRLTVT.

This clone was recorded only once. The chain employs TRBV25-1 and TRBJ2-3; TRBD2 is a possible D gene (5 bases). CDR1 and CDR2 (germline): MGHDK, SYGVNS. The V gene lost 2 bases and the J gene lost 3 bases, with 15 bases spanning the gap. CDR3 length: 16 residues. CDR3 sequence: CASSEPEPPGTDTQYF. For the CDR3, the DNA is TGTGCCAGCAGTGAACCGGAGCCTCCGGGGACAGATACGCAGTATTTT.

The V call is TRBV6-4, the J call TRBJ2-3; tentatively, D is TRBD2 (5 bases). The CDR3 is made up of 13 amino acids. V was shortened by 3 bases and J by 10 bases, with 14 bases between the two germline ends. Looked up from germline, CDR1 is MRHNA and CDR2 is SNTAGT. Here the CDR3 reads CASSENGKVAQYF. The CDR3 bases are TGTGCCAGCAGTGAGAACGGGAAGGTCGCGCAGTATTTT.

This chain joins TRBV9 and TRBJ1-2, with 8 bases lining up with TRBD1. The junction had 9 bases not matched to a gene; V was cut back by 2 bases and J by 9 bases. The V gene's germline CDR1 is SGDLS and CDR2 YYNGEE. The CDR3 totals 14 residues. The CDR3 DNA reads as TGTGCCAGCAGCGTGCAGGGGGCTACTAGGAGCTACACCTTC. Translated: CASSVQGATRSYTF. Together with reference TRBV9 and TRBJ1-2, the CDR3 gives the full variable domain: DSGVTQTPKHLITATGQRVTLRCSPRSGDLSVYWYQQSLDQGLQFLIQYYNGEERAKGNILERFSAQQFPDLHSELNLSSLELGDSALYFCASSVQGATRSYTFGSGTRLTVV.

The CDR3 is CASRQGTEAFF. The DNA for the CDR3 is TGTGCCAGCAGACAGGGAACTGAAGCTTTCTTT. The V and J genes are TRBV2 and TRBJ1-1, with D tentatively TRBD1 (6 bases). This CDR3 contains 11 residues. The germline V gene encodes CDR1 SNHLY and CDR2 FYNNEI. V was pared by 6 bases and J by 5 bases, with 7 bases between.

This chain joins TRBV4-2 and TRBJ2-3, with 12 bases identical to TRBD2. Germline values: CDR1 LGHNA, CDR2 YNFKEQ. Trimming took 2 bases from V and 2 from J; bases not matched to a gene: 8. The CDR3 totals 18 residues. DNA for the CDR3: TGTGCCAGCAGCCAAACTATCCTAGCGGGAGGGCCCACAGATACGCAGTATTTT. Its translation: CASSQTILAGGPTDTQYF.

The CDR3 region has the DNA TGTGCCATCAGAGGGACAGGGGACGGCTACACCTTC. Translated, it gives CAIRGTGDGYTF. V usage is TRBV10-3 and J usage is TRBJ1-2; 10 bases line up with TRBD1. J gave up 8 bases and V 6 bases, and 3 bases lay outside the gene matches. Germline values: CDR1 ENHRY, CDR2 SYGVKD. The length of the CDR3 is 12 residues.

The chain has TRBV9 and TRBJ1-6; weak D call: TRBD1 (6 bases). The germline V and J ends were trimmed by 2 bases and 10 bases, with 16 bases remaining between them. The CDR3 runs to 15 residues. CDR1 and CDR2 (germline): SGDLS, YYNGEE. The CDR3 DNA reads TGTGCCAGCAGCGTTCGAGCGTCAGGGGACTCACCCCTCCACTTT. Translating gives CASSVRASGDSPLHF.

This chain connects TRBV2 to TRBJ2-7, with D tentatively TRBD2 (6 bases). Per germline, CDR1 SNHLY and CDR2 FYNNEI. The V and J ends lost 4 bases and 5 bases respectively, with 21 bases between them. This CDR3 contains 16 residues. CDR3 sequence: CASSVLTDRPGDEQYF. Written as DNA, the CDR3 is TGTGCCAGCAGTGTCCTAACTGACCGCCCGGGGGACGAGCAGTACTTC. Variable domain in full (rest from reference TRBV2 and TRBJ2-7): EPEVTQTPSHQVTQMGQEVILRCVPISNHLYFYWYRQILGQKVEFLVSFYNNEISEKSEIFDDQFSVERPDGSNFTLKIRSTKLEDSAMYFCASSVLTDRPGDEQYFGPGTRLTVT.

The chain links TRBV28 to TRBJ1-5; D is perhaps TRBD1 (6 bases). Per germline, CDR1 MDHEN and CDR2 SYDVKM. Trimming took 7 bases from V and 5 from J, leaving 21 bases between them. This CDR3 contains 16 residues. The CDR3 coding sequence is TGTGCCAGCAATTCCCCCGGTGTAGGGGGGGATCAGCCCCAGCATTTT. Translating gives CASNSPGVGGDQPQHF.

The chain uses TRBV5-4 and TRBJ1-1; TRBD1 aligns across 7 bases. V lost 7 bases and J lost 3; bases outside the gene matches: 12. Per germline, CDR1 SGHNT and CDR2 YYREEE (reference sequence). The CDR3 loop spans 15 amino acids. The CDR3 protein is CASSRSGGGYTEAFF. CDR3 DNA sequence: TGTGCCAGCTCCCGATCAGGGGGTGGCTACACTGAAGCTTTCTTT.

CDR3 nucleotides: TGTGCCACCAGCAGTCGCCGACCGGGACAGGGGGCCTACCCGAGCTCCTACGAGCAGTACTTC. Protein: CATSSRRPGQGAYPSSYEQYF. The V and J genes are TRBV15 and TRBJ2-7, with 12 positions matching TRBD1. V trimming: 3 bases; J trimming: 0 bases; junction bases outside the gene matches: 18. The CDR3 loop spans 21 amino acids. Looked up from germline, CDR1 is LNHNV and CDR2 is YYDKDF (reference sequence).

This chain links TRBV28 with TRBJ2-2; 9 bases line up with TRBD2. Germline loops: CDR1 MDHEN, CDR2 SYDVKM. The ends lost 4 bases at V and 1 base at J; junction bases unmatched: 10. The CDR3 is 18 amino acids. The CDR3 sequence is CASSSPPTTSGNTGELFF. CDR3 bases: TGTGCCAGCAGTTCACCCCCCACGACTAGCGGGAACACCGGGGAGCTGTTTTTT. The complete variable domain, with remaining parts taken from reference TRBV28 and TRBJ2-2, reads DVKVTQSSRYLVKRTGEKVFLECVQDMDHENMFWYRQDPGLGLRLIYFSYDVKMKEKGDIPEGYSVSREKKERFSLILESASTNQTSMYLCASSSPPTTSGNTGELFFGEGSRLTVL.

The genes are TRBV10-3 and TRBJ2-7; 10 nucleotides align to TRBD1. Trimming took 5 bases from V and 6 from J; bases not matched to a gene: 10. Germline CDR1 is ENHRY and CDR2 is SYGVKD. CDR3 size: 15 residues. The CDR3 spells CAISQPGTGESEQYV. The CDR3 DNA follows: TGTGCCATCAGTCAACCCGGGACAGGGGAGAGCGAGCAGTACGTC.

This clone occurred a few times. V is TRBV5-1 and J is TRBJ2-1; TRBD2 agrees at 13 bases. Germline loops: CDR1 SGHRS, CDR2 YFSETQ. V was clipped by 2 bases and J by 10 bases; unmatched bases: 9. The CDR3 is made up of 16 amino acids. This CDR3 reads CASSLGLAGVSGEQFF. The CDR3 DNA sequence: TGCGCCAGCAGCTTAGGACTAGCGGGAGTTTCGGGGGAGCAGTTCTTC.

The chain links TRBV5-1 to TRBJ2-5, with TRBD2 matching over 8 bases. V shed 4 bases, J shed 1 base, and the junction held 3 bases outside the gene matches. The CDR3 is 14 residues long. Germline CDR1 and CDR2: SGHRS and YFSETQ. The CDR3 loop is CASSLGGVQETQYF. In nucleotides, the CDR3 is TGCGCCAGCAGCCTCGGGGGGGTCCAAGAGACCCAGTACTTC.

The J gene is TRBJ2-3, the V gene TRBV12-5; 8 bases fit TRBD2. V was clipped by 1 base and J by 6 bases; unmatched bases: 3. Looked up from germline, CDR1 is LGHNT and CDR2 is FRNRAP. The CDR3 spans 14 residues. The CDR3 sequence: CASGLGLATDTQYF. As DNA, the CDR3 is TGTGCTAGTGGTTTGGGACTAGCGACCGATACGCAGTATTTT.

The V gene is TRBV2, the J gene TRBJ2-1; D is unresolved. V lost 11 bases, J lost 4 bases, and 12 bases lay in between. Germline CDR1 SNHLY, CDR2 FYNNEI. The CDR3 loop spans 12 amino acids. As DNA, the CDR3 is TGTGCCCCGAAAGAGTCTTACAATGAGCAGTTCTTC. The encoded protein is CAPKESYNEQFF.

V and J are TRBV27 and TRBJ2-7; TRBD1 matches at 10 bases. V was pared by 0 bases and J by 2 bases, with 7 bases of the junction left unmatched. The CDR3 is made up of 17 amino acids. Germline CDR1 reads MNHEY; CDR2 reads SMNVEV (reference sequence). The CDR3 bases are TGTGCCAGCAGTTTATCGATAGGGGACAGGGGTACCTACGAGCAGTACTTC. Amino acid sequence: CASSLSIGDRGTYEQYF.

The chain recombines TRBV28 with TRBJ1-2; 8 nucleotides match TRBD1. CDR3 length equals 15 residues. The germline CDR1 and CDR2 sequences are MDHEN and SYDVKM. The trim removed 6 bases at V and 4 bases at J, leaving 10 bases unmatched. The CDR3 nucleotides read TGTGCCAGCAGCATGCTCAGGGGGCAAGGCTATGGCTACACCTTC. It encodes CASSMLRGQGYGYTF.

The chain uses TRBV27 and TRBJ2-3; D perhaps matches TRBD1 (5 bases). CDR1 and CDR2 from the germline V gene are MNHEY and SMNVEV (reference sequence). CDR3 length: 15 amino acids. Trimming shortened V by 6 bases and J by 2 bases, and 15 bases separated the two germline ends. The CDR3 nucleotides are TGTGCCAGCAGGACAGTATCAGTATTCACAGATACGCAGTATTTT. Its protein product is CASRTVSVFTDTQYF.